This T cell receptor beta chain was sequenced during a study of cytotoxic CD8 clonotypes in ibrutinib-treated CLL. Points from the study as a whole: Under treatment, the uncommon public clonotypes either contracted or remained stable.

In this sample, this clone turned up once. Its target is not known. The length of the CDR3 is 13 residues. Germline V gene data show CDR1 as SGHRS and CDR2 as YFSETQ. V was clipped by 3 bases and J by 6 bases; unmatched bases: 5. Approximately 1.9 micrograms of genomic DNA, which was extracted from cryopreserved PBMCs, served as the material used for the TCR beta libraries. The protocol was immunoSEQ multiplex PCR, while the TCRdb copy is restricted to in-frame clones and leaves out a portion. The profile covers some 200,000 clones, with around three quarters appearing a single time and roughly 13% taken by the ten largest.

J is TRBJ2-7 and V is TRBV5-1, with TRBD1 identical over 8 bases. This specimen was PBMCs, taken after 24 months of ibrutinib treatment. This receptor was taken from a human donor with chronic lymphocytic leukemia. Here the CDR3 DNA reads TGCGCCAGCAGCTCGAACGACAGGGGCGAGCAGTACTTC. Residues: CASSSNDRGEQYF.